This T cell receptor (beta chain) was obtained from a study of shared clonotypes between healthy human individuals. Study context: Per-donor plates numbered three CD4 naive, three CD4 memory, two CD8 naive and one CD8 memory.

Deep was the level used in running the assay. Genomic DNA (from each subset) was split evenly across several immunoSEQ plates. Data came from immunoSEQ multiplex PCR; TCRdb stores just in-frame clones and leaves some out. The repertoire holds about 710,000 clones, with 55% to 80% as singletons. V gave up 0 bases and J gave up 2 bases, with 13 bases separating them. The germline V gene has CDR1 GTSNPN and CDR2 SVGIG (reference sequence). The CDR3 is made up of 15 amino acids. The TCR originated in a woman in her 30s in good health. The rearrangement links TRBV30 to TRBJ2-5; D might be TRBD1 (6 bases). The source material was memory CD4+ T cells sorted from blood. Indicated subset: CD45RA-negative fraction. The CDR3 sequence: CAWSVYRVYQETQYF. The CDR3 bases are TGTGCCTGGAGTGTCTACAGGGTCTATCAAGAGACCCAGTACTTC.